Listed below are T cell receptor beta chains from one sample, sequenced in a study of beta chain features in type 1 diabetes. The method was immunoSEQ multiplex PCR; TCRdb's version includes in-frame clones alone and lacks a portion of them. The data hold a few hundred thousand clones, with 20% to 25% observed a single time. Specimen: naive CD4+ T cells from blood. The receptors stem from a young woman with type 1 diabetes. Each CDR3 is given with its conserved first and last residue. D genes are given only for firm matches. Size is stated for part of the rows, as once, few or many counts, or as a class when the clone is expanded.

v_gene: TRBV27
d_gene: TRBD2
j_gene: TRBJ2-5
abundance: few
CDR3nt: TGTGCCAGCAGTTCCGGGACTAGCGGGAGCCAAGAGACCCAGTACTTC
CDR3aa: CASSSGTSGSQETQYF

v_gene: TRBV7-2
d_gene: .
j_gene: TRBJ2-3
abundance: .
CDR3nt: TGTGCCAGCAGCTTGGGGACTTTCACAGATACGCAGTATTTT
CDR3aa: CASSLGTFTDTQYF

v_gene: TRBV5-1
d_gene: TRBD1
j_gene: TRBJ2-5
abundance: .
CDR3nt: TGCGCCAGCAGCTTGGGACCGGGACAGCAAGAGACCCAGTACTTC
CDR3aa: CASSLGPGQQETQYF

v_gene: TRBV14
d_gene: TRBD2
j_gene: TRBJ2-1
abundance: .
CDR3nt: TGTGCCAGCAGCCTACCGCCGGGACTAGGCCCAGATGAGCAGTTCTTC
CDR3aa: CASSLPPGLGPDEQFF

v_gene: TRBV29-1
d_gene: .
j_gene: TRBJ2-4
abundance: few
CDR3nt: TGCAGCGTTGCTAGCACTGCAAACATTCAGTACTTC
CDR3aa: CSVASTANIQYF

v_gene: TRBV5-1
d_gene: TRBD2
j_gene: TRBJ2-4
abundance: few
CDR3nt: TGCGCCAGCAGCTTCGAAGCTAGCGGGAGGGCCAAAAACATTCAGTACTTC
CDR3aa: CASSFEASGRAKNIQYF

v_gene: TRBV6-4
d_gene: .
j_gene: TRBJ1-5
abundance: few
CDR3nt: TGTGCCAGCAGCGCCCGACAGGTTGGAGTAGTGAGGGATCAGCCCCAGCATTTT
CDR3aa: CASSARQVGVVRDQPQHF

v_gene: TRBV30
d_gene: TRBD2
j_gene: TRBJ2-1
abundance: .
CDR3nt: TGTGCCTGGAGTACAACTAGCGGGAGGGTTTACAATGAGCAGTTCTTC
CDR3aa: CAWSTTSGRVYNEQFF

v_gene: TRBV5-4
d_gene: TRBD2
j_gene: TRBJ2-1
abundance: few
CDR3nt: TGTGCCAGCAGAGCCGGGACTAGCGGACACAATGAGCAGTTCTTC
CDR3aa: CASRAGTSGHNEQFF

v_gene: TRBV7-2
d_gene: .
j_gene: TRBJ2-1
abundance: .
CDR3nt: TGTGCCAGCAGCCTTCAGGGTGGGGATGAGCAGTTCTTC
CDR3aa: CASSLQGGDEQFF

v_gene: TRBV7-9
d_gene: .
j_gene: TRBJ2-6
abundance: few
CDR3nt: TGTGCCAGCAGCTTACCAGGGGCCGGGGCCAACGTCCTGACTTTC
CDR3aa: CASSLPGAGANVLTF

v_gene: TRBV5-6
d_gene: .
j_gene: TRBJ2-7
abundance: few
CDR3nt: TGTGCCAGCAGCCACCGCCTGGGCAACTCCTACGAGCAGTACTTC
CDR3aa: CASSHRLGNSYEQYF

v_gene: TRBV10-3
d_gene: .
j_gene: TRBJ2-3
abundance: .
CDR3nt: TGTGCCATCAGGGACTTATTAGCGGAGGGGTCAGATACGCAGTATTTT
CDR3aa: CAIRDLLAEGSDTQYF

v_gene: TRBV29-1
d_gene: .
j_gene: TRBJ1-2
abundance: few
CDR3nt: TGCAGCGTCAAACCACAGGGAAACTATGGCTACACCTTC
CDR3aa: CSVKPQGNYGYTF

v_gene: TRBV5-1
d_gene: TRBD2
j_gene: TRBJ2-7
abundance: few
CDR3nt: TGCGCCAGCAGAGACAGCGGGAGGGTCTACGAGCAGTACTTC
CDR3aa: CASRDSGRVYEQYF

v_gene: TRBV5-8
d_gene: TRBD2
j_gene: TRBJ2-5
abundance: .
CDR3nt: TGTGCCAGCAGCTTGGGACTAGCGGCCCAAGAGACCCAGTACTTC
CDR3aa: CASSLGLAAQETQYF

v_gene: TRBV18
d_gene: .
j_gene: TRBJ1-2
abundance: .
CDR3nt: TGTGCCAGCTCACTCACAATCTTTGGCTACACCTTC
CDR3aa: CASSLTIFGYTF

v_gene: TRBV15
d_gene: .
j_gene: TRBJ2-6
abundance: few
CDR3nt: TGTGCCACCAGCCTCGGGCGAGGCCGAGGGGGATTCTTTGGGGCCAACGTCCTGACTTTC
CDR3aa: CATSLGRGRGGFFGANVLTF

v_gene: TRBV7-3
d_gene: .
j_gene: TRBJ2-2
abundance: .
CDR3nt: TGTGCCAGCAGCTTAGGCCCCAGGGGGAACACCGGGGAGCTGTTTTTT
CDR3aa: CASSLGPRGNTGELFF

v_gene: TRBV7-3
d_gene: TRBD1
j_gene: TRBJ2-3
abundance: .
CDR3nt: TGTGCCAGCAGCTTACCCGACAGGGAATCGGGTACGCAGTATTTT
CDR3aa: CASSLPDRESGTQYF

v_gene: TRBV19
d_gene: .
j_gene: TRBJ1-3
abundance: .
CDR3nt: TGTGCCAGTAGTACCGGCTCTGGAAACACCATATATTTT
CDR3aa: CASSTGSGNTIYF

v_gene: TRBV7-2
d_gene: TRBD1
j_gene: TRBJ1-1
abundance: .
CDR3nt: TGTGCCAGCAGCTTAGTCTCCGTAGAGGGGGCAGGGAACACTGAAGCTTTCTTT
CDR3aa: CASSLVSVEGAGNTEAFF

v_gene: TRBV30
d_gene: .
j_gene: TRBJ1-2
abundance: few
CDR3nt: TGTGCCTGGAGTCGGCAGGGGCCCGGAAGGAACTATGGCTACACCTTC
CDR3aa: CAWSRQGPGRNYGYTF

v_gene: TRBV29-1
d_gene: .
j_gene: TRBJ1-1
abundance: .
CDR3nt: TGCAGCGTTGTGTCCAGTCTGAACACTGAAGCTTTCTTT
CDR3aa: CSVVSSLNTEAFF

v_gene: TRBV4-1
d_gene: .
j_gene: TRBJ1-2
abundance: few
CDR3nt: TGCGCCAGCAGCCAAGTTCCGGGTGGAGGCTACACCTTC
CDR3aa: CASSQVPGGGYTF

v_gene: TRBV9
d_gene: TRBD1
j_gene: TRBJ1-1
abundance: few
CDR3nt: TGTGCCAGCAGCGTGACAGGGGGGAACACTGAAGCTTTCTTT
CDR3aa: CASSVTGGNTEAFF

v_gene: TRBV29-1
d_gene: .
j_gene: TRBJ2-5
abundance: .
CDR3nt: TGCAGCGTCCGTAAGGGGGGGGGCGGGCAGACCCAGTACTTC
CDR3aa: CSVRKGGGGQTQYF

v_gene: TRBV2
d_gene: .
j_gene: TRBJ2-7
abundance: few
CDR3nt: TGTGCCAGCATGGATATGAGGTCCTACGAGCAGTACTTC
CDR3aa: CASMDMRSYEQYF

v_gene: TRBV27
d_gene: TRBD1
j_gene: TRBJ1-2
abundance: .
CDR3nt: TGTGCCAGCAGTTCACAGGGGGATGGTAACTATGGCTACACCTTC
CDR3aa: CASSSQGDGNYGYTF

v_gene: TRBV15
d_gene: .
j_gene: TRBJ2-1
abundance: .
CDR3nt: TGTGCCGTTTCTAGGGAGACCAACTACAATGAGCAGTTCTTC
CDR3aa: CAVSRETNYNEQFF

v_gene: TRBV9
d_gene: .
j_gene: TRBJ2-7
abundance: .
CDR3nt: TGTGCCAGCAGCGCCTACCAGGCCTCCTACGAGCAGTACTTC
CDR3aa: CASSAYQASYEQYF

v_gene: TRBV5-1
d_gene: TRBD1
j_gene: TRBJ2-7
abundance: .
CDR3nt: TGCGCCAGCAGCTTGGGGACAGGCCCCTACGAGCAGTACTTC
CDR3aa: CASSLGTGPYEQYF

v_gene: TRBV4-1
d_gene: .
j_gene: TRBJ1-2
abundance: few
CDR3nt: TGCGCCAGCAGCCAAGACACCGCGACTTATGGCTACACCTTC
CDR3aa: CASSQDTATYGYTF

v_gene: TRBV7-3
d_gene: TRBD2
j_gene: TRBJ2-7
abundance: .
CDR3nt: TGTGCCAGCAGCTTAAAAAGCGGGGGGTCCTACGAGCAGTACTTC
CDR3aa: CASSLKSGGSYEQYF

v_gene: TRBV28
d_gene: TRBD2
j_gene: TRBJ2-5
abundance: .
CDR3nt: TGTGCCAGCAGTTTTGGACTAGCGGGAAAAGAGACCCAGTACTTC
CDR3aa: CASSFGLAGKETQYF

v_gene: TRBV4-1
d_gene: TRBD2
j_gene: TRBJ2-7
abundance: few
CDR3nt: TGCGCCAGCAGCCGGACTAGGGTGAGCGAGCAGTACTTC
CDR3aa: CASSRTRVSEQYF

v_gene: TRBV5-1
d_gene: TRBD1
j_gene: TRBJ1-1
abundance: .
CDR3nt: TGCGCCAGCAGCTTGGCCTTAGGACAGGGTTTGGCTTTCTTT
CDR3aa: CASSLALGQGLAFF

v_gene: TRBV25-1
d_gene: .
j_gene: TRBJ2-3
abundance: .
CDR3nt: TGTGCCAGCAGTGTGGGAGGAGACCCCGATACGCAGTATTTT
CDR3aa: CASSVGGDPDTQYF

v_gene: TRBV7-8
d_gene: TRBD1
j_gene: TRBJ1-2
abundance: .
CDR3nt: TGTGCCAGCAGCCTCGACAGGGACTATGGCTACACCTTC
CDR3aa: CASSLDRDYGYTF

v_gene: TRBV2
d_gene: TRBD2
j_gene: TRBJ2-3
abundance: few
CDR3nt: TGTGCCAGCAGAGCTAGCGGGACCACGCAGTATTTT
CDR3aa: CASRASGTTQYF

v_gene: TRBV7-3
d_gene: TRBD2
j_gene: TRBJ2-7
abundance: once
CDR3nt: TGTGCCAGCAGCCCCGGCCTAGCGGGTTCCTACGAGCAGTACTTC
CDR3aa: CASSPGLAGSYEQYF

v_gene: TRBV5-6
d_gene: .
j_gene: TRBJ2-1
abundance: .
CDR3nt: TGTGCCAGCAGCTTGGGGACAAGATTTAACAATGAGCAGTTCTTC
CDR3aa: CASSLGTRFNNEQFF

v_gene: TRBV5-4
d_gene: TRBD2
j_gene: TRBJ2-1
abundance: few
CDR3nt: TGTGCCAGCAGCTTGCTCAAGCTAGCGGGAACTAACAATGAGCAGTTCTTC
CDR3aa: CASSLLKLAGTNNEQFF

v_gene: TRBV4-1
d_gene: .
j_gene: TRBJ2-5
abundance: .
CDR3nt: TGCGCCAGCAGCCCCTTGCCGCCAGGGCTATCTATAGAGACCCAGTACTTC
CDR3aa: CASSPLPPGLSIETQYF

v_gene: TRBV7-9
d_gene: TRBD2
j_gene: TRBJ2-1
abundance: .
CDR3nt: TGTGCCAGCAGCCTAGCTAGCGGGAGACTCAATGAGCAGTTCTTC
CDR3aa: CASSLASGRLNEQFF

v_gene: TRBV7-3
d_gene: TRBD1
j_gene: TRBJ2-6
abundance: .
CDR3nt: TGTGCCAGCAGCTGGGACAGTTGGGGCAGATCCGGGGCCAACGTCCTGACTTTC
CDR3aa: CASSWDSWGRSGANVLTF

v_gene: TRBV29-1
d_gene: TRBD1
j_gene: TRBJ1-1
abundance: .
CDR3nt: TGCAGCGCTAAAGGACAGGGGGACACTGAAGCTTTCTTT
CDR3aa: CSAKGQGDTEAFF

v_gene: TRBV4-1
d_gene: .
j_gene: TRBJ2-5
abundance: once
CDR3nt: TGCGCCAGCAGCCAAGGGAACGGGAGAACAGAGACCCAGTACTTC
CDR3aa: CASSQGNGRTETQYF